Following are 27 T cell receptor beta chains from one sample sequenced in a study of human T cells and chemical hapten exposure. TCRdb used MiXCR to reprocess the RACE reads, holding one entry per CDR3 protein. This table has more than 300,000 distinct CDR3 sequences, approximately 5.1% appearing once. The sample's time point: pre-sensitization, week 0. As to treatment: therapeutic diphenylcyclopropenone sensitization with weekly scalp DPC. Sequenced material: whole blood, taken in connection with sensitization to the hapten diphenylcyclopropenone (DPC). These receptors were obtained from a woman between 45 and 60 years old with alopecia areata. Some clones in this sample may be carry-over from other donors' samples.

This clonotype showed up many times. This chain uses TRBV29-1 with TRBJ2-1, with D unresolved. V was trimmed by 3 bases and J by 4 bases, leaving 4 bases between them. The CDR3 totals 11 residues. In germline, CDR1 is SQVTM, CDR2 ANQGSEA. In DNA form, the CDR3 reads TGCAGCGTTGACCTGTACAATGAGCAGTTCTTC. Translation: CSVDLYNEQFF.

J is TRBJ1-1 and V is TRBV2, with D possibly matching TRBD1 (6 bases). The CDR3 contains 14 residues. The V gene's germline CDR1 is SNHLY and CDR2 FYNNEI. Trimming took 10 bases from V and 1 from J, leaving 16 bases between them. In DNA form, the CDR3 reads TGTGCCACCCCGACAGGCCTGAGGAACACTGAAGCTTTCTTT. Protein sequence: CATPTGLRNTEAFF.

This clonotype was recorded a few times. This chain uses TRBV20-1 with TRBJ1-1; D is undetermined. Germline V CDR1 and CDR2: DFQATT, SNEGSKA (reference sequence). The CDR3 extends over 14 amino acids. V lost 3 bases, J lost 4 bases, and 15 bases lay in between. The CDR3 sequence is CSARDGSLGTEAFF. DNA of the CDR3: TGCAGTGCTAGGGACGGTTCTTTAGGCACTGAAGCTTTCTTT.

The chain recombines TRBV3-1 with TRBJ1-2, with D possibly being TRBD1 (5 bases). The CDR3 has 16 residues. V was shortened by 0 bases and J by 2 bases, with 13 bases between the two germline ends. Germline CDR1 LGHDT, CDR2 YNNKEL (reference sequence). The CDR3 bases are TGTGCCAGCAGCCAAGAAAGTCTGGGGCCGAACTATGGCTACACCTTC. Its protein product is CASSQESLGPNYGYTF.

This clonotype was seen many times. One junction end disagrees with the germline gene, perhaps due to a read error. This sequence joins TRBV27 and TRBJ2-7; 11 bases fit TRBD2. The CDR3 loop spans 13 amino acids. Per the germline V gene, CDR1 is MNHEY and CDR2 is SMNVEV (reference sequence). The chain's CDR3 is CASSPVAGGPPDF. For the CDR3, the DNA is TGTGCCAGCAGTCCGGTAGCGGGAGGGCCCCCAGACTTC.

This clonotype was seen more than once but under ten times. This chain uses TRBV5-1 with TRBJ2-1; no definite D call. V was shortened by 5 bases and J by 2 bases, with 5 bases between the two germline ends. The CDR3 loop spans 12 amino acids. CDR1 and CDR2 from the germline V gene are SGHRS and YFSETQ. The CDR3 here is CASRPAYNEQFF. The CDR3 nucleotides are TGCGCCAGCAGACCGGCCTACAATGAGCAGTTCTTC.

This clonotype was counted ten times or more. The chain links TRBV20-1 to TRBJ2-3; unclear D gene. This CDR3 has 10 amino acids. CDR1 is DFQATT and CDR2 is SNEGSKA in the germline V gene (reference sequence). The germline V and J ends were trimmed by 5 bases and 3 bases, with 3 bases remaining between them. CDR3 DNA sequence: TGCAGTGCTCCAACAGATACGCAGTATTTT. Translating it yields CSAPTDTQYF.

This clonotype was picked up many times. The chain joins TRBV12-3 or TRBV12-4 to TRBJ2-3, with 10 bases fitting TRBD2. J lost 3 bases, V lost 8 bases, and 17 bases had no gene match. This CDR3 region has 18 residues. The CDR3 DNA is TGTGCCAGCCACCCCAGGCCTAGCGGGGGCCTACGAACAGATACGCAGTATTTT. Translated, it gives CASHPRPSGGLRTDTQYF.

The table lists this clonotype with many counts. The chain has TRBV29-1 and TRBJ1-1; possibly TRBD1 for D (5 bases). The CDR3 is made up of 12 amino acids. V gave up 3 bases and J gave up 4 bases, with 9 bases separating them. The germline V gene encodes CDR1 SQVTM and CDR2 ANQGSEA. CDR3 DNA sequence: TGCAGCGTTGAGGAGGGGAGCACTGAAGCTTTCTTT. The encoded protein is CSVEEGSTEAFF.

The CDR3 DNA follows: TGTGCCAGCAGTCTCATCAGACAGGGTCAGTACTTC. It encodes CASSLIRQGQYF. V is TRBV28 and J is TRBJ2-7; 7 bases align to TRBD1. The germline gives CDR1 MDHEN, CDR2 SYDVKM. The CDR3 runs 12 residues. After removal of 5 bases from V and 10 bases from J, the junction contained 8 bases not matched to a gene. Using reference TRBV28 and TRBJ2-7 for the parts outside the CDR3, the full variable domain is DVKVTQSSRYLVKRTGEKVFLECVQDMDHENMFWYRQDPGLGLRLIYFSYDVKMKEKGDIPEGYSVSREKKERFSLILESASTNQTSMYLCASSLIRQGQYFGPGTRLTVT.

In its sample, this clonotype was seen a few times. The chain uses TRBV15 and TRBJ1-3, with D tentatively TRBD1 (5 bases). The V gene lost 0 bases and the J gene lost 2 bases, with 14 bases spanning the gap. CDR3 length: 17 residues. Germline V gene data show CDR1 as LNHNV and CDR2 as YYDKDF (reference sequence). CDR3 amino acids: CATSREYGGVTGNTIYF. The CDR3, as DNA: TGTGCCACCAGCAGAGAATATGGAGGGGTAACTGGAAACACCATATATTTT.

This clonotype occurred many times. J is TRBJ2-6 and V is TRBV5-6; 8 bases fit TRBD1. CDR3 length: 16 amino acids. V was clipped by 4 bases and J by 0 bases; unmatched bases: 3. Germline assignment: CDR1 SGHDT and CDR2 YYEEEE. CDR3 coding DNA: TGTGCCAGCAGCGGAACAGGGGGCTCTGGGGCCAACGTCCTGACTTTC. Residues: CASSGTGGSGANVLTF. Combining the CDR3 with reference TRBV5-6 and TRBJ2-6 gives the whole variable domain DAGVTQSPTHLIKTRGQQVTLRCSPKSGHDTVSWYQQALGQGPQFIFQYYEEEERQRGNFPDRFSGHQFPNYSSELNVNALLLGDSALYLCASSGTGGSGANVLTFGAGSRLTVL.

The genes are TRBV15 and TRBJ2-7; D perhaps matches TRBD1 (6 bases). V was clipped by 6 bases and J by 2 bases, with 20 bases between them. This CDR3 is 16 amino acids long. Germline values: CDR1 LNHNV, CDR2 YYDKDF (reference sequence). DNA of the CDR3: TGTGCCACCAGTACCGATTCCGGGACATCAACCTACGAGCAGTACTTC. Encoded protein: CATSTDSGTSTYEQYF.

This chain connects TRBV19 to TRBJ1-1, with TRBD1 identical over 9 bases. This CDR3 has 13 residues. Germline trimming cut 9 bases from V and 5 bases from J; bases unmatched to any gene: 7. In germline, CDR1 is LNHDA, CDR2 SQIVND (reference sequence). The CDR3 sequence: CASTTGGSTEAFF. DNA for the CDR3: TGTGCCAGCACTACAGGGGGCAGTACTGAAGCTTTCTTT. The full variable domain, completed using reference TRBV19 and TRBJ1-1, is DGGITQSPKYLFRKEGQNVTLSCEQNLNHDAMYWYRQDPGQGLRLIYYSQIVNDFQKGDIAEGYSVSREKKESFPLTVTSAQKNPTAFYLCASTTGGSTEAFFGQGTRLTVV.

This clonotype was seen repeatedly, ten times or more. J is TRBJ1-5 and V is TRBV12-3 or TRBV12-4; tentatively, D is TRBD1 (6 bases). The CDR3 runs 15 residues. V lost 1 base and J lost 6, with 13 bases in between. CDR3 sequence reads: CASSLGRGGGQPQHF. The CDR3 coding sequence is TGTGCCAGCAGTTTAGGTAGAGGGGGAGGTCAGCCCCAGCATTTT.

The rearrangement joins TRBV6-1 to TRBJ2-5, with D perhaps assigned TRBD1 or TRBD2 (5 bases each). The V end lost 2 bases, the J end lost 5 bases, and 9 bases lay between the germline ends. There are 13 residues in the CDR3. Per germline, CDR1 MNHNS and CDR2 SASEGT. The CDR3 sequence is CASSETGTETQYF. In nucleotides, the CDR3 is TGTGCCAGCAGTGAAACCGGGACGGAGACCCAGTACTTC.

This clonotype was detected ten times or more. V gene TRBV20-1 combines with J gene TRBJ2-1; no clear D. This CDR3 is built from 11 residues. Trimming left V 3 bases short and J 3 bases short, with 3 bases between. Germline CDR1 is DFQATT and CDR2 is SNEGSKA (reference sequence). DNA for the CDR3: TGCAGTGCTAGTGACTACAATGAGCAGTTCTTC. Its translation is CSASDYNEQFF.

This clonotype occurred a few times. For the CDR3, the DNA is TGCGCCAGCAGCCATACTAGGTTTGGTGAGCAGTTCTTC. This gives the protein CASSHTRFGEQFF. This chain uses TRBV4-3 with TRBJ2-1, with a tentative D call TRBD2 (5 bases). The CDR3 is 13 residues long. CDR1 is LGHNA and CDR2 is YSLEER in the germline V gene. V lost 3 bases, J lost 9 bases, and 12 bases lay in between.

This clonotype was observed many times. The chain carries TRBV3-1 and TRBJ2-7; no clear D. V dropped 4 bases and J dropped 3 bases, with 7 bases sitting between them. Germline V gene sequence: CDR1 LGHDT, CDR2 YNNKEL (reference sequence). CDR3 length: 12 residues. CDR3 bases: TGTGCCAGCAGCCCGGACCACTACGAGCAGTACTTC. Protein sequence: CASSPDHYEQYF.

This clonotype turned up a few times. This chain uses TRBV7-9 with TRBJ2-2, with no clear D. V lost 0 bases and J lost 1, with 3 bases in between. The germline gives CDR1 SEHNR, CDR2 FQNEAQ (reference sequence). The CDR3 consists of 14 residues. The CDR3 DNA reads TGTGCCAGCAGCTTAGCGAAGAACACCGGGGAGCTGTTTTTT. It is translated as CASSLAKNTGELFF.

This clonotype was picked up many times. The chain links TRBV2 to TRBJ2-1; 12 nucleotides align to TRBD2. Trimming removed 3 bases from V and 7 bases from J; junction bases left unmatched: 4. Germline V CDR1 and CDR2: SNHLY, FYNNEI. The length of the CDR3 is 15 residues. CDR3 protein: CASSETSGRGNEQFF. The CDR3 DNA sequence: TGTGCCAGCAGTGAGACTAGCGGGAGAGGTAATGAGCAGTTCTTC. Together with reference TRBV2 and TRBJ2-1, the CDR3 gives the full variable domain: EPEVTQTPSHQVTQMGQEVILRCVPISNHLYFYWYRQILGQKVEFLVSFYNNEISEKSEIFDDQFSVERPDGSNFTLKIRSTKLEDSAMYFCASSETSGRGNEQFFGPGTRLTVL.

The chain couples TRBV29-1 to TRBJ1-1; D unresolved. The CDR3 is 12 amino acids. Germline V lookup: CDR1 SQVTM, CDR2 ANQGSEA. V shed 5 bases and J shed 3 bases, with 10 bases lying between them. CDR3 coding DNA: TGCAGCGTTAAAGGCGCGGACACTGAAGCTTTCTTT. This translates into CSVKGADTEAFF.

This clonotype was seen ten or more times. This chain joins TRBV19 and TRBJ2-7; maybe TRBD1 (6 bases). Germline CDR1 reads LNHDA; CDR2 reads SQIVND (reference sequence). With 2 bases removed from V and 6 bases from J, the gap between germline ends came to 17 bases. The CDR3 runs 15 residues. This CDR3 is CASSISSRGIGEQYF. The CDR3 nucleotides are TGTGCCAGTAGTATATCGAGCAGGGGCATCGGCGAGCAGTACTTC.

The chain combines TRBV12-3 or TRBV12-4 with TRBJ1-6; the D gene is possibly TRBD1 (6 bases). V was cut by 0 bases and J by 7 bases, with 7 bases left in between. The CDR3 has 14 amino acids. CDR3 coding DNA: TGTGCCAGCAGTTTAGCACAGGGAAATTCACCCCTCCACTTT. Translated: CASSLAQGNSPLHF.

This clonotype was picked up many times. The chain carries TRBV28 and TRBJ1-5; TRBD1 is a possible D gene (5 bases). The CDR3 has 15 residues. CDR1 is MDHEN, CDR2 SYDVKM, per germline. V was cut by 3 bases and J by 4 bases, with 13 bases left in between. CDR3 protein: CASSFREGSNQPQHF. Here the CDR3 DNA reads TGTGCCAGCAGTTTCAGGGAAGGTAGTAATCAGCCCCAGCATTTT.

The rearrangement uses TRBV7-6 and TRBJ1-3, with 8 bases lining up with TRBD1. Trimming took 3 bases from V and 3 from J; bases not matched to a gene: 7. Germline values: CDR1 SGHVS, CDR2 FNYEAQ. This CDR3 spans 16 amino acids. Here the CDR3 reads CASSFSPDRDGNTIYF. In DNA, the CDR3 is TGTGCCAGCAGCTTTTCTCCGGACAGGGATGGAAACACCATATATTTT.

This clonotype has a handful of counts. The chain couples TRBV6-6 to TRBJ1-1; 8 bases map to TRBD1. Germline trimming cut 7 bases from V and 1 base from J; bases unmatched to any gene: 8. Germline V gene sequence: CDR1 MNHNY, CDR2 SVGAGI (reference sequence). This CDR3 comprises 15 residues. CDR3 in DNA: TGTGCCAGCATCCACTCAGGGGGCAGGAACACTGAAGCTTTCTTT. Translating gives CASIHSGGRNTEAFF.